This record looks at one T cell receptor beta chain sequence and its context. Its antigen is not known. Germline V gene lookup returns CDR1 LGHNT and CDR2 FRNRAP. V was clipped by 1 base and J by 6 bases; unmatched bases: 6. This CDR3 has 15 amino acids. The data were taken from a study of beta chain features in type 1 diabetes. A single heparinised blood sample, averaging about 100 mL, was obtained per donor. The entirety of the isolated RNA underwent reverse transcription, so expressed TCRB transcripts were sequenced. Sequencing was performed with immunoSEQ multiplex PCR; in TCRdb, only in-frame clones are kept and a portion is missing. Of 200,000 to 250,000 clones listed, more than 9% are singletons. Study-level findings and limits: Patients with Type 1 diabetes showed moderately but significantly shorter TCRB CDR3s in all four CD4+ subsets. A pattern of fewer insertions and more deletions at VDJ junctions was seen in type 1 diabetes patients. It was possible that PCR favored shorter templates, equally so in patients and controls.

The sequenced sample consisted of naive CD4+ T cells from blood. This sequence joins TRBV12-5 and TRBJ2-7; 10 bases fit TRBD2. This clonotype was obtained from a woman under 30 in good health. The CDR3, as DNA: TGTGCTAGTGGTTTGGCGAGCGGGAGGGTTGCCGAGCAGTACTTC. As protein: CASGLASGRVAEQYF.